This T cell receptor beta chain was profiled in a study of T cell changes during pregnancy in multiple sclerosis. TCRdb keeps only in-frame clones here, not all; method: immunoSEQ multiplex PCR. The sample yields tens of thousands of clones, roughly 90% seen once. CDR1 KGHSH and CDR2 LQKENI come from the germline V gene. The CDR3 sequence is 15 residues long. V lost 3 bases and J lost 4; bases outside the gene matches: 5. Sequenced material: peripheral blood, taken before pregnancy. This clonotype was sampled from a female donor with multiple sclerosis, enrolled in a pregnancy study. The V gene is TRBV18, the J gene TRBJ2-3; TRBD2 agrees at 9 bases. The CDR3 is CASSPLAGAADTQYF. Here the CDR3 DNA reads TGTGCCAGCTCACCCTTAGCGGGGGCCGCAGATACGCAGTATTTT.